The 5 T cell receptor beta chains below come from one sample, sequenced in a study of blood T cell repertoires in COVID-19. Profiled with immunoSEQ multiplex PCR; TCRdb holds only in-frame clones, not every one. The table includes around 230,000 clones, 70% to 90% detected once. The sample consisted of PBMCs or T cells enriched from blood (not recorded which). These TCRs come from a woman between 35 and 50 years old with acute COVID-19.

The chain couples TRBV2 to TRBJ1-4; D ambiguous. Trimming took 7 bases from V and 5 from J, leaving 17 bases between them. The CDR3 sequence is 15 residues long. The germline gives CDR1 SNHLY, CDR2 FYNNEI. For the CDR3, the DNA is TGTGCCAGCAAAATAGTTCGGGAAAGAAATGAAAAACTGTTTTTT. Its translation: CASKIVRERNEKLFF. Drawing the rest from reference TRBV2 and TRBJ1-4, the complete variable domain is EPEVTQTPSHQVTQMGQEVILRCVPISNHLYFYWYRQILGQKVEFLVSFYNNEISEKSEIFDDQFSVERPDGSNFTLKIRSTKLEDSAMYFCASKIVRERNEKLFFGSGTQLSVL.

This clone is a singleton in its sample. This chain connects TRBV6-4 to TRBJ1-3, with TRBD1 matching 8 bases. The CDR3 is made up of 17 amino acids. Germline V gene data show CDR1 as MRHNA and CDR2 as SNTAGT. Trimming removed 7 bases from V and 0 bases from J; junction bases left unmatched: 11. CDR3 sequence (DNA): TGTGCCAGCAATCCCTCCGGACAGGGCATCTCTGGAAACACCATATATTTT. Translated, it gives CASNPSGQGISGNTIYF.

The V and J genes are TRBV9 and TRBJ2-3; D gene unclear. Germline CDR1 reads SGDLS; CDR2 reads YYNGEE. The V and J ends lost 4 bases and 3 bases respectively, with 18 bases between them. The CDR3 has 16 amino acids. CDR3 in DNA: TGTGCCAGCAGCTCTCGACCCACCACGAGGACAGATACGCAGTATTTT. Its translation: CASSSRPTTRTDTQYF.

The gene calls are TRBV5-1 and TRBJ2-1, with TRBD1 as a possible D gene (5 bases). The CDR3 is 14 amino acids. Between the trimmed V and J ends, which lost 4 bases and 8 bases, there was a span of 16 bases. The V gene's germline CDR1 is SGHRS and CDR2 YFSETQ. As DNA, the CDR3 is TGCGCCAGCAGCCCTGCGACAGTCCAATATGAGCAGTTCTTC. Translation gives CASSPATVQYEQFF.

This chain links TRBV2 with TRBJ2-5; 9 bases agree with TRBD1. V dropped 6 bases and J dropped 6; count of bases not matched to a gene: 5. There are 13 residues in the CDR3. Germline CDR1 is SNHLY and CDR2 is FYNNEI. The DNA for the CDR3 is TGTGCCAGCAGCTCGGGACAGGGTAAGACCCAGTACTTC. Translated: CASSSGQGKTQYF.